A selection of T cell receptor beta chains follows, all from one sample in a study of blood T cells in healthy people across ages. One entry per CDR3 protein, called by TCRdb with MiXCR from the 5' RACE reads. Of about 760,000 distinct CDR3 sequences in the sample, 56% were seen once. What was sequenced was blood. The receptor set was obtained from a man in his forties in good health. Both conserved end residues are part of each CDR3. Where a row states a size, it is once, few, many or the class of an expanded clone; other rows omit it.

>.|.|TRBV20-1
CSARDVFYYEQYF
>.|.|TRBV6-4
CASSKGTGGAEQYF
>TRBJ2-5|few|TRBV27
CASSYGTQGAQYF
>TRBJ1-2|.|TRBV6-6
CASIPPGQHYGYTF
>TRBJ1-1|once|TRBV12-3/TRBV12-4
CASSATRESEAFF
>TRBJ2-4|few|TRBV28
CASNQGVNIQYF
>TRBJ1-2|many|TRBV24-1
CATSERRSPYGYTF
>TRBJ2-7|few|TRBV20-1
CSVRGRVPYEQYF
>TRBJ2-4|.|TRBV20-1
CSASTSGGAGIQYF
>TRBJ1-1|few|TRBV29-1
CSVDRRNTEAFF
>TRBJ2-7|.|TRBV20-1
CSAVKTGSVAYEQYF
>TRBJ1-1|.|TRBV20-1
CSSRDRVNTEAFF
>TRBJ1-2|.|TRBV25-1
CASSEYGGGPASYTF
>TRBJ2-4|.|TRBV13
CASSSSGVLNIQYF
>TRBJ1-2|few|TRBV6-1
CASSASGYGYTF
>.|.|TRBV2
CATGLAGRNEQYF
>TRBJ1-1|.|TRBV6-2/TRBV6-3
CASSHVAFVAFF
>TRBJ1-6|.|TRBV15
CATSRDTTADSPLHF
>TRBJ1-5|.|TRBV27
CASSPFLGNRYSNQPQHF
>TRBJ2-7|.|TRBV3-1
CASSRGTSGRYEQYF
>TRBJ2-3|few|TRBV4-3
CASSHGSSGSTTDTQYF
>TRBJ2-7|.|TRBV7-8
CASIKGLEGNYEQYF
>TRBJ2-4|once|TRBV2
CASSEGRTGGFNEQYF
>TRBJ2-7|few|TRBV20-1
CSARAGTSTYEQYF
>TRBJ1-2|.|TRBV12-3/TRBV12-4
CASRPWPPGQGLRYGYTF
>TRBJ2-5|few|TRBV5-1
CASSLDQGNEQYF
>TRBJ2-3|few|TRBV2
CASRSGTAPVGTDTQYF
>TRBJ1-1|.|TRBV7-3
CASSLTFGNTEAFF
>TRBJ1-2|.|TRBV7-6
CASSLGDVGNYGYTF
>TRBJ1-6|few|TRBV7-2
CASSLGSYKSPLHF
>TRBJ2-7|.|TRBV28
CASTEIGTGGYEQYF
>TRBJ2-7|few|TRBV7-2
CASSPQGQNNYEQYF
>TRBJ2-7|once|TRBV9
CASSGTGTSVHGQYF
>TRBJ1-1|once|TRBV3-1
CASSHGWNTEAFF
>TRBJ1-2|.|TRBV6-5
CASSGKDYGYTF
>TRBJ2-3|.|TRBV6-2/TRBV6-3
CSAGSADTQYF
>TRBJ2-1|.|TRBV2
CASSGAGLAREGEQFF
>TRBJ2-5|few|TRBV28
CASSFSKTQETQYF
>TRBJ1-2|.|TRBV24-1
CATSDFTGYGYTF
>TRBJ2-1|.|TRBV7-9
CASSLGGMVDNEQFF
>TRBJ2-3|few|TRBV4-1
CASSQPTSGDTDTQYF
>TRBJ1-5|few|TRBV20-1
CSATRTGDGNQPQHF
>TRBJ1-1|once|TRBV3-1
CASSPQTNSDAFF
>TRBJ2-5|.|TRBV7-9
CASSHGLAGVFQETQYF
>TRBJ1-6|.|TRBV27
CASSLRGQNSPLHF
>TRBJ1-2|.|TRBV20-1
CGANLGTGGFYGYTF
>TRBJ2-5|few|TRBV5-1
CASSETGLAAQETQYF
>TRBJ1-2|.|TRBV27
CASSRQTGGGYTF
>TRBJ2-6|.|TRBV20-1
CSALDQGGSGANVLTF
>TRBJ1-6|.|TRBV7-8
CASSPSMDSPLHF
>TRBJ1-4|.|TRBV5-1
CASSPDGAAVFEKLFF
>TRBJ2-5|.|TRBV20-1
CSASLRQGRETQYF
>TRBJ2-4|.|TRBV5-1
CASSWEIKNIQYF
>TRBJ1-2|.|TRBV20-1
CSARDSYSNYGYTF
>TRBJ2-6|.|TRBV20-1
CSARKISGANVLTF